This TCR beta chain originates from a study of blood T cell repertoires in COVID-19. Study overall: The study drew acute and convalescent COVID-19 samples from the United States, Italy and Spain. The cDNA or gDNA used as material had been derived from T cells, B-cell-depleted T cells, or PBMCs.

In the source study's methods: Quantification of nucleated cells was approximated via reference gene primer amplification. The protocol was immunoSEQ multiplex PCR, while the TCRdb copy is restricted to in-frame clones and leaves out a portion. Clonal size and the V and J genes are those of that table, whereas D and trimming came from the DNA. In the table there are fewer than 200,000 clones, approximately 84% of which are singletons. This clone was seen more than once but under ten times. From germline, CDR1 is SGHDT and CDR2 YYEEEE. The J segment lost 3 bases and the V segment lost 4 bases, leaving 7 bases of the junction unmatched. The CDR3 sequence is 15 residues long.

The gene calls are TRBV5-6 and TRBJ2-7; 10 bases align to TRBD1. The sequenced material came from peripheral blood. This TCR derives from a human donor in a cohort sampled during active COVID-19. The CDR3 DNA is TGTGCCAGCAGCCATGCAGGGACAGGGGACTACGAGCAGTACTTC. As protein: CASSHAGTGDYEQYF.